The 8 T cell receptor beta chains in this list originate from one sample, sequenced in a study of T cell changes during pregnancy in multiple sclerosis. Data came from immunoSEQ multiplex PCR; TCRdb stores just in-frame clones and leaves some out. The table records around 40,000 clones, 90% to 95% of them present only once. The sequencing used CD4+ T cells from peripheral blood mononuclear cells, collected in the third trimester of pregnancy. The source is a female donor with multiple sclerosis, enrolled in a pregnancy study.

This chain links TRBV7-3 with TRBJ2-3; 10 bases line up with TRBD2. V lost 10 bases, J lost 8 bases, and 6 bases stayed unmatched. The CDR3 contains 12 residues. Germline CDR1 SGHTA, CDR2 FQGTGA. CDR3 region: CATGASGGTQYF. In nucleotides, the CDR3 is TGTGCCACAGGGGCTAGCGGGGGTACGCAGTATTTT.

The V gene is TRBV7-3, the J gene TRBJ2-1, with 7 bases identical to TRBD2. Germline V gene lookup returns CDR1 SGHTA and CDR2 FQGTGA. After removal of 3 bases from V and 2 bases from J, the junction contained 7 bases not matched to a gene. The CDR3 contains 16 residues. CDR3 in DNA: TGTGCCAGCAGCTTGACGGGAGGCCGAACCTACAATGAGCAGTTCTTC. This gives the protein CASSLTGGRTYNEQFF.

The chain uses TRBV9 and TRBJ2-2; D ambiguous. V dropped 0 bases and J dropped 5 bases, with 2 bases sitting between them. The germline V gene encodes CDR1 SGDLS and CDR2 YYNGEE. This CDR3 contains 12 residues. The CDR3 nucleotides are TGTGCCAGCAGCGTAGCAACCGGGGAGCTGTTTTTT. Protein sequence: CASSVATGELFF.

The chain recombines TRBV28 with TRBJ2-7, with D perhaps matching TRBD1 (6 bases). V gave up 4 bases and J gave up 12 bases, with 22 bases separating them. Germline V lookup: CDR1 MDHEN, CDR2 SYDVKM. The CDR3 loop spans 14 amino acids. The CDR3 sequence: CASSSIAGQSRWYF. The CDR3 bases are TGTGCCAGCAGTTCGATTGCCGGACAGTCCCGGTGGTACTTC.

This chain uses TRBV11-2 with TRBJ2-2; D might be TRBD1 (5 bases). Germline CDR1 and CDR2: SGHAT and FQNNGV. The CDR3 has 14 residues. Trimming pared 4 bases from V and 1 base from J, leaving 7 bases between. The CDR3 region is CASSSQGNTGELFF. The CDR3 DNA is TGTGCCAGCAGCTCCCAGGGGAACACCGGGGAGCTGTTTTTT. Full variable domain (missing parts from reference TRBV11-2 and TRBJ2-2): EAGVAQSPRYKIIEKRQSVAFWCNPISGHATLYWYQQILGQGPKLLIQFQNNGVVDDSQLPKDRFSAERLKGVDSTLKIQPAKLEDSAVYLCASSSQGNTGELFFGEGSRLTVL.

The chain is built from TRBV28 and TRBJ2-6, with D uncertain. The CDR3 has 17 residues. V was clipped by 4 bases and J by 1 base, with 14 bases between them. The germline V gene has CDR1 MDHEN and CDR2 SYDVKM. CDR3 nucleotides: TGTGCCAGCAGTTCGCTAGTTCATACGTCTGGGGCCAACGTCCTGACTTTC. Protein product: CASSSLVHTSGANVLTF.

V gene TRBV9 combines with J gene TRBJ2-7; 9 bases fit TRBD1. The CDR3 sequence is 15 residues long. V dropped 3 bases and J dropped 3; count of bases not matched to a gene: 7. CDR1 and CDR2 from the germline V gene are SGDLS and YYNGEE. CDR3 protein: CASSATGTGFYEQYF. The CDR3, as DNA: TGTGCCAGCAGCGCCACCGGGACAGGGTTCTACGAGCAGTACTTC.

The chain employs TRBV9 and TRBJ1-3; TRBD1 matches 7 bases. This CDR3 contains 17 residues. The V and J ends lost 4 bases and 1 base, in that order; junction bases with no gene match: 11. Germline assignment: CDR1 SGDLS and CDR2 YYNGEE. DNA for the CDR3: TGTGCCAGCAGCCCCCGACAGGGATTAGGGTCTGGAAACACCATATATTTT. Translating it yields CASSPRQGLGSGNTIYF.